The 7 T cell receptor beta chains reported below all come from one sample, sequenced in a study of T cell responses to AZD1222 COVID-19 vaccine. The table came from immunoSEQ multiplex PCR; TCRdb's copy has only in-frame clones and leaves some out. The sample consists of 150,000 or so clones, approximately 90% of them appearing once. The source was peripheral blood, collected 28 days after the second AZD1222 dose. The origin of the receptors is an adult who received the AZD1222 COVID-19 vaccine.

This clone came up once. This sequence joins TRBV10-3 and TRBJ1-1; D call uncertain. Trimming removed 3 bases at V and 6 bases at J, with 11 bases between. The CDR3 is 13 residues long. The germline V gene encodes CDR1 ENHRY and CDR2 SYGVKD. CDR3 in amino acids: CAISDLVRAEAFF. Written as DNA, the CDR3 is TGTGCCATCAGTGACTTGGTTCGGGCTGAAGCTTTCTTT.

J is TRBJ1-2 and V is TRBV10-3; TRBD1 agrees at 9 bases. V shed 6 bases, J shed 8 bases, and the junction held 10 bases outside the gene matches. The CDR3 loop spans 14 amino acids. From germline, CDR1 is ENHRY and CDR2 SYGVKD. The CDR3 sequence: CAIREGQGAGGYTF. CDR3 bases: TGTGCCATCAGGGAGGGACAGGGCGCGGGCGGCTACACCTTC.

The V gene is TRBV6-4, the J gene TRBJ2-7; 7 nucleotides match TRBD1. Unmatched junction bases numbered 4, after V lost 3 bases and J lost 5 bases. CDR3 length equals 13 residues. CDR1 and CDR2 from the germline V gene are MRHNA and SNTAGT. The chain's CDR3 is CASSDGDSNEQYF. The CDR3 nucleotides read TGTGCCAGCAGTGATGGGGACAGCAACGAGCAGTACTTC.

The chain recombines TRBV28 with TRBJ2-1; D unresolved. The CDR3 sequence is 14 residues long. Germline assignment: CDR1 MDHEN and CDR2 SYDVKM. Trimming shortened V by 2 bases and J by 3 bases, and 8 bases separated the two germline ends. DNA for the CDR3: TGTGCCAGCAGTTTAAGTAGGGACTACAATGAGCAGTTCTTC. This codes for CASSLSRDYNEQFF.

This CDR3 reads CASSTGETQYF. The CDR3 DNA reads TGTGCCAGCAGTACGGGTGAGACCCAGTACTTC. J is TRBJ2-5 and V is TRBV7-9; D is unresolved. Trimming took off 6 bases at V and 5 bases at J, with 7 bases between the two ends. Germline lookup yields CDR1 SEHNR and CDR2 FQNEAQ (reference sequence). The CDR3 spans 11 residues. The entire variable domain, with the rest obtained from reference TRBV7-9 and TRBJ2-5, is as follows: DTGVSQNPRHKITKRGQNVTFRCDPISEHNRLYWYRQTLGQGPEFLTYFQNEAQLEKSRLLSDRFSAERPKGSFSTLEIQRTEQGDSAMYLCASSTGETQYFGPGTRLLVL.

The chain couples TRBV19 to TRBJ2-7; D is perhaps TRBD1 (5 bases). Germline V gene sequence: CDR1 LNHDA, CDR2 SQIVND (reference sequence). Trimming cost V 4 bases and J 4 bases, with 23 bases left between them. This CDR3 has 17 amino acids. The CDR3 nucleotides read TGTGCCAGTAGTAACACCGAATATAGGGGAAGTAAGTACGAGCAGTACTTC. Amino acid sequence: CASSNTEYRGSKYEQYF.

In this sample, this clone turned up once. This chain uses TRBV12-3 or TRBV12-4 with TRBJ1-5; TRBD1 is a possible D gene (6 bases). This CDR3 has 13 residues. V lost 2 bases and J lost 7, with 9 bases in between. The CDR3 DNA sequence: TGTGCCAGCAGTTTACTGGGGGGCCAGCCCCAGCATTTT. Translation gives CASSLLGGQPQHF.